These 12 T cell receptor beta chains were all obtained from the same sample, sequenced in a study of long-term antiretroviral therapy in people with HIV. Survey level was the resolution at which the v3.0 immunoSEQ assay ran. Sequenced by immunoSEQ multiplex PCR; TCRdb stores in-frame clones only, minus some. Among roughly 34,000 clones listed, 75% to 85% were seen once. This specimen was unsorted PBMCs, taken 1.9 years after starting antiretroviral therapy. The receptor set was obtained from a man aged 18-30 years with HIV.

Only a few counts were recorded for this clone. The chain employs TRBV7-6 and TRBJ1-1; the match to TRBD1 covers 7 bases. J lost 0 bases, V lost 5 bases, and 3 bases had no gene match. The CDR3 loop spans 14 amino acids. The germline CDR1 and CDR2 sequences are SGHVS and FNYEAQ. CDR3 loop: CASSPGQLNTEAFF. The CDR3 nucleotides are TGTGCCAGCAGCCCGGGACAGTTGAACACTGAAGCTTTCTTT.

This clone was counted between two and nine times. The chain combines TRBV7-9 with TRBJ2-2; D perhaps matches TRBD2 (5 bases). The germline V gene has CDR1 SEHNR and CDR2 FQNEAQ (reference sequence). Trimming cost V 5 bases and J 6 bases, with 16 bases left between them. The CDR3 sequence is 15 residues long. This CDR3 is CASSPRTPPAGELFF. CDR3 DNA: TGTGCCAGCAGCCCGCGGACTCCCCCGGCCGGGGAGCTGTTTTTT.

This rearrangement joins TRBV6-1 to TRBJ1-3; D is unresolved. V lost 8 bases and J lost 1, with 12 bases in between. CDR1 and CDR2 (germline): MNHNS, SASEGT. The CDR3 spans 14 residues. This chain's CDR3 is CASGRVLSGNTIYF. For the CDR3, the DNA is TGTGCCAGCGGGCGGGTACTTTCTGGAAACACCATATATTTT.

J is TRBJ2-1 and V is TRBV7-2, with 12 nucleotides matching TRBD2. The CDR3 sequence is 18 residues long. Looked up from germline, CDR1 is SGHTA and CDR2 is FQGNSA. The ends lost 5 bases at V and 4 bases at J; junction bases unmatched: 12. DNA for the CDR3: TGTGCCAGCAGCCCCCTGGCTAGCGGGGGGGCCGGGTACAATGAGCAGTTCTTC. Translation gives CASSPLASGGAGYNEQFF.

This rearrangement joins TRBV6-6 to TRBJ1-1; D is unresolved. CDR3 size: 14 residues. Germline values: CDR1 MNHNY, CDR2 SVGAGI (reference sequence). V was cut by 0 bases and J by 0 bases, with 5 bases left in between. The CDR3 sequence is CASSYSAMNTEAFF. CDR3 DNA sequence: TGTGCCAGCAGTTACTCAGCTATGAACACTGAAGCTTTCTTT.

This chain connects TRBV27 to TRBJ2-5; D gene uncertain. The V gene lost 8 bases and the J gene lost 2 bases, with 9 bases spanning the gap. Germline CDR1 and CDR2: MNHEY and SMNVEV (reference sequence). This CDR3 is 12 amino acids long. CDR3 DNA sequence: TGTGCCAGCTCTAGAGGTCAAGAGACCCAGTACTTC. It codes for CASSRGQETQYF.

The chain couples TRBV11-3 to TRBJ2-1; the match to TRBD2 covers 11 bases. The CDR3 runs 15 residues. Germline V gene lookup returns CDR1 SGHNT and CDR2 YENEEA. The J segment lost 4 bases and the V segment lost 5 bases, leaving 4 bases of the junction unmatched. The CDR3 loop reads CASSLTSGEYNEQFF. The CDR3 bases are TGTGCCAGCAGCCTGACTAGCGGGGAATACAATGAGCAGTTCTTC.

This clone was observed a few times. The genes are TRBV18 and TRBJ1-6, with a possible D match to TRBD1 (5 bases). The CDR3 extends over 16 amino acids. The V end was cut by 3 bases, the J end by 10 bases, with 19 bases between. CDR1 and CDR2 (germline): KGHSH, LQKENI. CDR3 amino acids: CASSPRRGTVESPLHF. CDR3 DNA sequence: TGTGCCAGCTCACCTCGCCGGGGGACCGTCGAATCACCCCTCCACTTT.

For the CDR3, the DNA is TGTGCCAGCAGTCCACGGGGGTCAGGCTCCTACGAGCAGTACGTC. Translation: CASSPRGSGSYEQYV. The chain links TRBV6-1 to TRBJ2-7; D might be TRBD2 (6 bases). The CDR3 contains 15 residues. CDR1 and CDR2 (germline): MNHNS, SASEGT. V was shortened by 5 bases and J by 0 bases, with 14 bases between the two germline ends.

The V call is TRBV11-2, the J call TRBJ2-2; 7 bases map to TRBD1. CDR1 SGHAT and CDR2 FQNNGV come from the germline V gene. After removal of 5 bases from V and 0 bases from J, the junction contained 6 bases not matched to a gene. CDR3 length equals 16 residues. Here the CDR3 reads CASSLRDSSNTGELFF. CDR3 nucleotide sequence: TGTGCCAGCAGCCTAAGGGACAGCTCGAACACCGGGGAGCTGTTTTTT.

This clone occurred a few times. CDR3 residues: CASSRGQISNQPQHF. The CDR3 coding sequence is TGTGCCAGCAGTAGAGGACAGATTAGCAATCAGCCCCAGCATTTT. This chain uses TRBV6-1 with TRBJ1-5; D is perhaps TRBD1 (6 bases). The V gene's germline CDR1 is MNHNS and CDR2 SASEGT. CDR3 length: 15 residues. V lost 5 bases and J 0 bases, leaving 11 bases between the germline ends.

This clone has only a few counts. The V and J genes are TRBV7-9 and TRBJ2-5, with 8 bases matching TRBD1. Looked up from germline, CDR1 is SEHNR and CDR2 is FQNEAQ (reference sequence). V shed 5 bases and J 0 bases; nucleotides not matched to a gene: 8. This CDR3 comprises 16 residues. This CDR3 is CASSPRTGTYQETQYF. CDR3 nucleotide sequence: TGTGCCAGCAGCCCGCGGACAGGGACTTACCAAGAGACCCAGTACTTC. Drawing the rest from reference TRBV7-9 and TRBJ2-5, the complete variable domain is DTGVSQNPRHKITKRGQNVTFRCDPISEHNRLYWYRQTLGQGPEFLTYFQNEAQLEKSRLLSDRFSAERPKGSFSTLEIQRTEQGDSAMYLCASSPRTGTYQETQYFGPGTRLLVL.